These 10 T cell receptor beta chains were all obtained from the same sample, sequenced in a study of blood T cell repertoires in COVID-19. Assay used: immunoSEQ multiplex PCR; TCRdb lists only in-frame clones, some missing. The sample lists approximately 100,000 clones; approximately 84% were seen once. Sequencing used peripheral blood. The receptors shown here come from a human donor in a cohort sampled during active COVID-19.

This sequence joins TRBV28 and TRBJ1-6; TRBD1 matches 7 bases. Trimming at V came to 6 bases and at J to 2 bases, leaving 7 bases not matched to a gene. Germline V gene sequence: CDR1 MDHEN, CDR2 SYDVKM. The CDR3 has 16 amino acids. This CDR3 reads CASRPTDRAYNSPLHF. The CDR3 nucleotides read TGTGCCAGCAGGCCAACTGACAGGGCCTATAATTCACCCCTCCACTTT.

The V gene is TRBV6-5, the J gene TRBJ2-6; possible D gene TRBD2, 5 bases. Trimming took off 8 bases at V and 4 bases at J, with 15 bases between the two ends. The germline gives CDR1 MNHEY, CDR2 SVGAGI. The CDR3 sequence is 15 residues long. In nucleotides, the CDR3 is TGTGCCAGCCGAGGACTGAGACCAGGGGCCAACGTCCTGACTTTC. This encodes CASRGLRPGANVLTF.

The chain couples TRBV5-1 to TRBJ1-2; tentatively, D is TRBD1 (6 bases). The CDR3 has 15 amino acids. The germline V gene encodes CDR1 SGHRS and CDR2 YFSETQ. The V end lost 4 bases, the J end lost 7 bases, and 20 bases lay between the germline ends. CDR3 nucleotide sequence: TGCGCCAGCAGCCCGGACCTCCAGGGGATCGTTGGCTACACCTTC. Translating it yields CASSPDLQGIVGYTF.

This clone was observed a single time. The rearrangement uses TRBV27 and TRBJ2-3; maybe TRBD2 (5 bases). V was cut by 6 bases and J by 4 bases, with 23 bases left in between. Per the germline V gene, CDR1 is MNHEY and CDR2 is SMNVEV (reference sequence). This CDR3 has 17 residues. CDR3 coding DNA: TGTGCCAGCAGATTGGGAGAGACTTCTTCGGGTTCAGATACGCAGTATTTT. Its translation: CASRLGETSSGSDTQYF.

The chain employs TRBV7-8 and TRBJ2-2; TRBD2 is a possible D gene (6 bases). From germline, CDR1 is SGHVS and CDR2 FQNEAQ. CDR3 length: 17 amino acids. V was shortened by 4 bases and J by 6 bases, with 21 bases between the two germline ends. The CDR3: CASSSGAGKHSSGELFF. CDR3 coding DNA: TGTGCCAGCAGCTCCGGCGCGGGGAAACACTCGTCCGGGGAGCTGTTTTTT.

This chain connects TRBV5-1 to TRBJ2-3; 11 bases are a match to TRBD2. Germline V CDR1 and CDR2: SGHRS, YFSETQ. The trim removed 4 bases at V and 4 bases at J, leaving 8 bases unmatched. CDR3 length: 16 residues. The DNA for the CDR3 is TGCGCCAGCAGCCTGGGACTAGCGGATAGTGCAGATACGCAGTATTTT. Protein product: CASSLGLADSADTQYF.

The chain links TRBV4-2 to TRBJ2-3, with TRBD2 matching 8 bases. J was trimmed by 4 bases and V by 4 bases; bases with no gene match: 7. This CDR3 has 15 residues. The germline V gene encodes CDR1 LGHNA and CDR2 YNFKEQ. The CDR3 sequence is CASSRSGGPADTQYF. The CDR3 DNA reads as TGTGCCAGCAGCCGATCGGGGGGGCCCGCAGATACGCAGTATTTT.

The rearrangement joins TRBV28 to TRBJ2-3; 10 bases match TRBD2. CDR1 is MDHEN and CDR2 is SYDVKM in the germline V gene. Germline trimming cut 3 bases from V and 5 bases from J; bases unmatched to any gene: 11. The CDR3 is 17 amino acids. This chain's CDR3 is CASSFLEAGGPGDTQYF. CDR3 sequence (DNA): TGTGCCAGCAGTTTTCTAGAAGCGGGAGGGCCGGGAGATACGCAGTATTTT.

The chain is built from TRBV7-3 and TRBJ2-4, with 7 nucleotides matching TRBD1. J lost 2 bases, V lost 7 bases, and 5 bases had no gene match. The germline gives CDR1 SGHTA, CDR2 FQGTGA. The CDR3 extends over 14 amino acids. CDR3 residues: CASNTGVTKNIQYF. DNA for the CDR3: TGTGCCAGCAACACAGGGGTGACCAAAAACATTCAGTACTTC.

The chain recombines TRBV4-1 with TRBJ2-3; D is ambiguous. The CDR3 runs to 15 residues. Germline V gene sequence: CDR1 MGHRA, CDR2 YSYEKL. The germline V and J ends were trimmed by 0 bases and 3 bases, with 10 bases remaining between them. The CDR3 nucleotides read TGCGCCAGCAGCCAAGACCCTATCGCGACAGATACGCAGTATTTT. It translates to CASSQDPIATDTQYF.